This entry concerns a single T cell receptor (beta chain). These data come from a study of blood T cell repertoires in COVID-19. Study information: PBMCs, B-cell-depleted T cells, or T cells were the source of the cDNA or gDNA that made up the material.

There are 13 residues in the CDR3. CDR1 and CDR2 (germline): SGHKS, YYEKEE (reference sequence). Trimming removed 1 base from V and 6 bases from J, with 8 bases in between. Per the study methods: How many nucleated cells were present was estimated from reference gene primer amplification. Data came from immunoSEQ multiplex PCR; TCRdb stores just in-frame clones and leaves some out. V and J calls and clone size are as listed in that table; D and trimming were resolved from the DNA. This table has some 220,000 clones, 80% appearing once. V and J are TRBV5-5 and TRBJ1-5, with a tentative D call TRBD1 (6 bases). The material sequenced was peripheral blood. This clonotype was sampled from a woman in her seventies with acute or convalescent COVID-19. CDR3 bases: TGTGCCAGCAGCTTGACAGGGTCTCAGCCCCAGCATTTT. Encoded protein: CASSLTGSQPQHF.